This is a list of T cell receptor beta chains from one sample in a study of beta chain features in type 1 diabetes. Profiling relied on immunoSEQ multiplex PCR, and the TCRdb table lists in-frame clones only, not all of them. The table lists around 340,000 clones, about 18% of them singletons. Input material: naive CD4+ T cells from blood. These receptors originate from a woman between 18 and 30 years old in good health. Each CDR3 is given with its conserved first and last residue. Each record gives: V gene, D gene, J gene, clone size, CDR3 protein, CDR3 DNA. D genes are given only for firm matches. Rows give clone size only sometimes, using once, few, many, or a class for an expanded clone.

TRBV19	.	TRBJ1-5	.	CASSPLVLRGRSNQPQHF	TGTGCCAGTAGTCCGCTGGTGTTGCGGGGTCGTAGCAATCAGCCCCAGCATTTT
TRBV9	.	TRBJ2-7	.	CASSPGHTSYEQYF	TGTGCCAGCAGCCCGGGACATACCAGCTACGAGCAGTACTTC
TRBV7-2	.	TRBJ1-2	few	CASSLWAGAHYGYTF	TGTGCCAGCAGCCTTTGGGCAGGGGCCCACTATGGCTACACCTTC
TRBV18	TRBD2	TRBJ2-3	.	CASSSGLAGSTDTQYF	TGTGCCAGCTCATCCGGACTAGCGGGAAGCACAGATACGCAGTATTTT
TRBV18	TRBD1	TRBJ1-2	few	CASSPPGQQNYGYTF	TGTGCCAGCTCACCACCGGGACAGCAAAACTATGGCTACACCTTC
TRBV25-1	.	TRBJ2-7	few	CASSADVGYEQYF	TGTGCCAGCAGTGCCGATGTCGGCTACGAGCAGTACTTC
TRBV2	.	TRBJ2-7	.	CASRWGDEQYF	TGTGCCAGCAGGTGGGGGGACGAGCAGTACTTC
TRBV14	TRBD1	TRBJ1-2	.	CASSQKQGAGYGYTF	TGTGCCAGCAGCCAGAAGCAGGGGGCTGGCTATGGCTACACCTTC
TRBV11-3	TRBD1	TRBJ2-1	.	CASRGQWNYNEQFF	TGTGCCAGCCGGGGACAGTGGAACTACAATGAGCAGTTCTTC
TRBV11-1	TRBD2	TRBJ2-2	few	CASSLSSGPTGELFF	TGTGCCAGCAGCCTGTCTAGCGGGCCCACCGGGGAGCTGTTTTTT
TRBV18	.	TRBJ2-5	.	CASSPRVGETQYF	TGTGCCAGCTCACCACGAGTCGGTGAGACCCAGTACTTC
TRBV6-5	.	TRBJ2-7	.	CASSYSQGISYEQYF	TGTGCCAGCAGTTACAGCCAGGGAATCTCCTACGAGCAGTACTTC
TRBV30	TRBD1	TRBJ1-1	few	CAWGTGGTEAFF	TGTGCCTGGGGGACAGGGGGCACTGAAGCTTTCTTT
TRBV2	TRBD2	TRBJ2-1	few	CASDTSGAYNEQFF	TGTGCCAGTGATACTAGCGGGGCTTACAATGAGCAGTTCTTC
TRBV5-1	TRBD2	TRBJ2-1	.	CASSPGSGSRDEQFF	TGCGCCAGCAGCCCGGGGAGCGGGAGCAGAGATGAGCAGTTCTTC
TRBV6-5	TRBD1	TRBJ2-7	.	CASSYSGQGSYEQYF	TGTGCCAGCAGTTACTCAGGACAGGGTTCCTACGAGCAGTACTTC
TRBV28	.	TRBJ2-6	.	CASTPRGGGANVLTF	TGTGCCAGCACCCCCAGGGGCGGTGGGGCCAACGTCCTGACTTTC
TRBV29-1	.	TRBJ2-5	once	CSVDVWSKETQYF	TGCAGCGTTGACGTTTGGAGCAAAGAGACCCAGTACTTC
TRBV9	.	TRBJ1-1	.	CASRSEGFDTEAFF	TGTGCCAGCAGGTCGGAGGGGTTCGACACTGAAGCTTTCTTT
TRBV7-9	.	TRBJ1-5	few	CASSRDGNQPQHF	TGTGCCAGCAGCCGAGATGGCAATCAGCCCCAGCATTTT
TRBV9	.	TRBJ2-1	.	CASSPRQVNEQFF	TGTGCCAGCAGCCCCCGGCAGGTGAATGAGCAGTTCTTC
TRBV10-3	TRBD1	TRBJ2-7	few	CAISVFLGTGGNEQYF	TGTGCCATCAGTGTTTTTTTAGGGACAGGGGGCAACGAGCAGTACTTC
TRBV2	.	TRBJ1-5	.	CASESVGNQPQHF	TGTGCCAGCGAGTCCGTAGGCAATCAGCCCCAGCATTTT
TRBV2	TRBD1	TRBJ2-5	few	CASQPGWDRAGETQYF	TGTGCCAGCCAACCAGGCTGGGACAGGGCGGGAGAGACCCAGTACTTC
TRBV5-1	.	TRBJ1-5	few	CASSLAGAGGNQPQHF	TGCGCCAGCAGCTTGGCCGGGGCAGGGGGCAATCAGCCCCAGCATTTT
TRBV7-2	.	TRBJ1-2	.	CASSTPSTGYGYTF	TGTGCCAGCAGCACACCTTCGACAGGTTATGGCTACACCTTC
TRBV11-1	TRBD2	TRBJ2-7	few	CASSFILAGAYEQYF	TGTGCCAGCAGCTTCATCCTAGCGGGGGCCTACGAGCAGTACTTC
TRBV19	.	TRBJ1-1	.	CASSDRGWTEAFF	TGTGCCAGTAGTGACAGAGGTTGGACTGAAGCTTTCTTT
TRBV7-2	.	TRBJ2-5	.	CASSPMGGVQETQYF	TGTGCCAGCAGCCCAATGGGGGGTGTCCAAGAGACCCAGTACTTC
TRBV6-6	.	TRBJ1-2	.	CASGSGQARGYTF	TGTGCCAGCGGGTCAGGGCAGGCCCGCGGCTACACCTTC
TRBV9	.	TRBJ1-4	.	CASSVAGEEKLFF	TGTGCCAGCAGCGTAGCGGGGGAGGAAAAACTGTTTTTT
TRBV11-3	.	TRBJ2-5	.	CASSLFGLRETQYF	TGTGCCAGCAGCTTGTTTGGCCTCCGAGAGACCCAGTACTTC
TRBV4-3	TRBD1	TRBJ1-2	.	CASSQDVGTGERRGYTF	TGCGCCAGCAGCCAAGACGTCGGGACAGGGGAGAGACGTGGCTACACCTTC
TRBV7-8	.	TRBJ2-5	few	CASREEETQYF	TGTGCCAGCAGAGAGGAGGAGACCCAGTACTTC
TRBV30	TRBD2	TRBJ2-1	few	CAWSGTSSEQFF	TGTGCCTGGAGTGGGACTAGCAGTGAGCAGTTCTTC